This T cell receptor (beta chain) was documented in a study of T cell clonotyping in hematopoietic cell transplantation. Whole-study results and caveats: After transplant, recipient diversity fell while pathologically expanded clonotypes grew through day 180.

Germline assignment: CDR1 SGHTA and CDR2 FQGNSA. This CDR3 is 11 amino acids long. To note about this clone: What it recognizes is unknown. The junction differs from germline at one of its ends, possibly a read error.

The assay was immunoSEQ multiplex PCR, and TCRdb's table has in-frame clones only and misses some. The sample includes some 16,000 clones, 93% of them seen just once. Described time point: recipient sample about 28 days before transplant, after cytoreduction. The input for sequencing was peripheral blood mononuclear cells, taken before stem cell transplant. This clonotype was sampled from a man aged 18-30 years with biphenotypic leukemia. Some clones in this sample may be carry-over from other donors' samples. The chain couples TRBV7-2 to TRBJ2-7; 7 bases match TRBD1. CDR3 coding DNA: TGTGCCAGCAGCTTAGCGGGGACAGAACACTTC. This gives the protein CASSLAGTEHF.